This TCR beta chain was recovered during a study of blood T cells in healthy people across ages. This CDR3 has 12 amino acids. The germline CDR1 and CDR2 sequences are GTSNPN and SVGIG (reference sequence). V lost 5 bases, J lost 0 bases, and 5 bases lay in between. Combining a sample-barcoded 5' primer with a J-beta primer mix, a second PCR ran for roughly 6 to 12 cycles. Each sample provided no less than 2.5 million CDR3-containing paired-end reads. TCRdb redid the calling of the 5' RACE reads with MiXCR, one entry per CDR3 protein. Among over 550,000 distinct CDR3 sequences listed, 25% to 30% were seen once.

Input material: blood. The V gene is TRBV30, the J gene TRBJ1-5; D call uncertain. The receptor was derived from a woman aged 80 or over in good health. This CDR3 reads CAWADSNQPQHF. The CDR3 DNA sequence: TGTGCCTGGGCAGATAGCAATCAGCCCCAGCATTTT.